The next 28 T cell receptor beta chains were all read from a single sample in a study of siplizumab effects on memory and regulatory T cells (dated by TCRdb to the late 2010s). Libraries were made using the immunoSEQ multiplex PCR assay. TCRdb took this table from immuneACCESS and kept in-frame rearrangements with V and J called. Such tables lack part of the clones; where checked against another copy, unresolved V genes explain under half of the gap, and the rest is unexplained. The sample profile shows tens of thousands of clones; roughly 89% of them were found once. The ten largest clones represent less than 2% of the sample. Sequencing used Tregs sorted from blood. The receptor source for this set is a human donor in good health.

For the CDR3, the DNA is TGTGCCAGCAGACCCTCAGGGAGGACAGGGGATTCCTACGAGCAGTACTTC. Protein sequence: CASRPSGRTGDSYEQYF. This rearrangement joins TRBV7-2 to TRBJ2-7, with TRBD1 matching over 9 bases. The V and J ends lost 6 bases and 1 base, in that order; junction bases with no gene match: 13. CDR1 is SGHTA and CDR2 is FQGNSA in the germline V gene. The CDR3 consists of 17 residues.

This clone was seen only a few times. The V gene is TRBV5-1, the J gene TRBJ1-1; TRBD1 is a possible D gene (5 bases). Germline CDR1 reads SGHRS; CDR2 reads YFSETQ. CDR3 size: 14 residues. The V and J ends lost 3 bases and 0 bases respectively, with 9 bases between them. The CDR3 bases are TGCGCCAGCAGCTGGGCAGGGTTGAACACTGAAGCTTTCTTT. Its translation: CASSWAGLNTEAFF.

In DNA, the CDR3 is TGTGCCAGCAGCTCCCTACAGGGCCCCTATGGCTACACCTTC. Protein: CASSSLQGPYGYTF. The chain employs TRBV7-9 and TRBJ1-2, with D possibly being TRBD1 (6 bases). This CDR3 has 14 amino acids. From germline, CDR1 is SEHNR and CDR2 FQNEAQ (reference sequence). The germline V and J ends were trimmed by 4 bases and 4 bases, with 13 bases remaining between them.

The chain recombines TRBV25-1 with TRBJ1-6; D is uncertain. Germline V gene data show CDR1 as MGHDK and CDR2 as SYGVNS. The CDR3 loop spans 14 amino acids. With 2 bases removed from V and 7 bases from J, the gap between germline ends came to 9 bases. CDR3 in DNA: TGTGCCAGCAGTGAAGTCCCGTACAATTCACCCCTCCACTTT. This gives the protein CASSEVPYNSPLHF.

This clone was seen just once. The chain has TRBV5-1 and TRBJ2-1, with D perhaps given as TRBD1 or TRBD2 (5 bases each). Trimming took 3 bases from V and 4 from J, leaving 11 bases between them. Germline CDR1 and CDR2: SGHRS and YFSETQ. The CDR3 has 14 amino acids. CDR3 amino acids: CASSYGTQYNEQFF. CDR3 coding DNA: TGCGCCAGCAGCTACGGGACCCAATACAATGAGCAGTTCTTC.

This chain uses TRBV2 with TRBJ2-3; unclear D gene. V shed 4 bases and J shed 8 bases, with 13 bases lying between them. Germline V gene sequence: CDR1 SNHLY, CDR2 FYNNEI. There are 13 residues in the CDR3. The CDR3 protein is CASSGPSDGTQYF. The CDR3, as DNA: TGTGCCAGCAGTGGCCCCTCGGATGGTACGCAGTATTTT.

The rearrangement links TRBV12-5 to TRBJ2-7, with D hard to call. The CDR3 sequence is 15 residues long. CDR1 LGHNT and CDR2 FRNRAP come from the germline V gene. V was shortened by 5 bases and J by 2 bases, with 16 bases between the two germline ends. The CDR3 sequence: CASGPREGRAYEQYF. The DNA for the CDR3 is TGTGCTAGTGGTCCTAGGGAAGGCAGAGCCTACGAGCAGTACTTC.

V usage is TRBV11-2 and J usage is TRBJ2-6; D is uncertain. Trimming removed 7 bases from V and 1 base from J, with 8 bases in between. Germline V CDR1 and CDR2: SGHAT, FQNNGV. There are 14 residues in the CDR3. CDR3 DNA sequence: TGTGCCAGCACCCCTGAGTCTGGGGCCAACGTCCTGACTTTC. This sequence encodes CASTPESGANVLTF.

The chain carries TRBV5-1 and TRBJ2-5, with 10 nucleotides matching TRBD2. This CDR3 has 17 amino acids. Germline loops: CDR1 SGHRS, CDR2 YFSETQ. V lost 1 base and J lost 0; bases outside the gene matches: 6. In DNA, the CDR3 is TGCGCCAGCAGCTTGAAGACGACTAGCGGGTACCAAGAGACCCAGTACTTC. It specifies CASSLKTTSGYQETQYF.

For the CDR3, the DNA is TGTGCCAGCAGCTCCTCCTTTGGGGCAGAGACCCAGTACTTC. It is translated as CASSSSFGAETQYF. The V gene is TRBV7-9, the J gene TRBJ2-5, with D perhaps TRBD1 (5 bases). The CDR3 runs to 14 residues. Trimming shortened V by 4 bases and J by 4 bases, and 13 bases separated the two germline ends. Germline V gives CDR1 SEHNR, CDR2 FQNEAQ (reference sequence).

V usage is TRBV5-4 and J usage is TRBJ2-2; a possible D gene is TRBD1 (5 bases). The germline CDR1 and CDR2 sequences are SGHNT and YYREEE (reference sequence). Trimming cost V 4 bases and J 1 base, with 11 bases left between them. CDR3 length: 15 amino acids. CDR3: CASSGAVKNTGELFF. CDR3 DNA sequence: TGTGCCAGCAGCGGGGCAGTAAAGAACACCGGGGAGCTGTTTTTT.

The CDR3, as DNA: TGTGCCAGCCGTCATTCGACAGGGAATTCACCCCTCCACTTT. Its protein is CASRHSTGNSPLHF. This chain uses TRBV7-9 with TRBJ1-6, with 7 nucleotides matching TRBD1. From germline, CDR1 is SEHNR and CDR2 FQNEAQ (reference sequence). Losses at the gene ends were 8 bases for V and 7 bases for J; bases not matched to a gene: 8. The CDR3 is 14 residues long.

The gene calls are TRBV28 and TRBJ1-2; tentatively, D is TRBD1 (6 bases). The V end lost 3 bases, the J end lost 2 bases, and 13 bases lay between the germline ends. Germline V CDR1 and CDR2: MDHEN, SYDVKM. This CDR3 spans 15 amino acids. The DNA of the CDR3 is TGTGCCAGCAGTTTTTGGGCAGGGGTGAACTATGGCTACACCTTC. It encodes CASSFWAGVNYGYTF.

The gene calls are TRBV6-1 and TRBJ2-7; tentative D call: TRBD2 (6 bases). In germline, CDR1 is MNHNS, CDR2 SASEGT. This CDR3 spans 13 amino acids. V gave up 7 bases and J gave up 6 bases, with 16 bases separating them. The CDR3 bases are TGTGCCAGCAAGCGGAGGGAGGCCCTCGAGCAGTACTTC. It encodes CASKRREALEQYF.

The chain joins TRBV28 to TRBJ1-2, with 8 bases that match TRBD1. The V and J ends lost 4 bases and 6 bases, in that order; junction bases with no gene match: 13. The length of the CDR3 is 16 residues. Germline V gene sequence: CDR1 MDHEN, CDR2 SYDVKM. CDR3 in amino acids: CASSSLGQGVLDGYTF. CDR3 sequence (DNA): TGTGCCAGCAGTTCGCTTGGACAGGGAGTGTTGGATGGCTACACCTTC.

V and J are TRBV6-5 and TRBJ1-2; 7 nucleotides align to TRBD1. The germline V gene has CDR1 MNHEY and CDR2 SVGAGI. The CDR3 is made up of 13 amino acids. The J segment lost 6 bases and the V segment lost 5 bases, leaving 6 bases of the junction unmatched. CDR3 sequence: CASSTDRVDGYTF. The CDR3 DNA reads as TGTGCCAGCAGTACTGACAGGGTCGATGGCTACACCTTC.

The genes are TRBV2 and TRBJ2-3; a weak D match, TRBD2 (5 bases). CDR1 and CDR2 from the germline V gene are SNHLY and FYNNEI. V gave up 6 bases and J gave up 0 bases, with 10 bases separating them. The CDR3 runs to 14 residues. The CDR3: CASREDVSTDTQYF. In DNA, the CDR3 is TGTGCCAGCAGGGAGGATGTAAGCACAGATACGCAGTATTTT.

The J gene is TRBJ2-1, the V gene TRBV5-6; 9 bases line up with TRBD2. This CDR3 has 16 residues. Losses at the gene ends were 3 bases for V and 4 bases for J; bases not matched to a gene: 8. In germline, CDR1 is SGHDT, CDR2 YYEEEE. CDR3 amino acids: CASSSEVRGGYNEQFF. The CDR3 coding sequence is TGTGCCAGCAGCTCGGAGGTGCGGGGGGGTTACAATGAGCAGTTCTTC.

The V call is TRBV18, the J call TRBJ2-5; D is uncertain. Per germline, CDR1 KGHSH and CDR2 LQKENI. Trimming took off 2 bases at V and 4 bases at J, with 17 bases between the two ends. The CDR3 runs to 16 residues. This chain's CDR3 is CASSPNVPDLGETQYF. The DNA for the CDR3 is TGTGCCAGCTCACCAAATGTCCCGGATTTAGGAGAGACCCAGTACTTC.

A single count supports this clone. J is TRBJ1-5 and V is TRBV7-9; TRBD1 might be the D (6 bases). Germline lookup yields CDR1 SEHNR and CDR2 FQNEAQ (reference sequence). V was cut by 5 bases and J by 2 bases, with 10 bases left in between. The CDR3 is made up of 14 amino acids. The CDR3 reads CASSHEGGNQPQHF. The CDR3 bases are TGTGCCAGCAGCCATGAGGGGGGCAATCAGCCCCAGCATTTT.

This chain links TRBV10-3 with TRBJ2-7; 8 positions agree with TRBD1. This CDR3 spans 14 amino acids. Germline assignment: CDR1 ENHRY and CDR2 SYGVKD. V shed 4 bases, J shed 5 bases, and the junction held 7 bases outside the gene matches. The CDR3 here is CAISGGQGINEQYF. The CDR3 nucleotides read TGTGCCATCAGTGGAGGACAGGGTATCAACGAGCAGTACTTC.

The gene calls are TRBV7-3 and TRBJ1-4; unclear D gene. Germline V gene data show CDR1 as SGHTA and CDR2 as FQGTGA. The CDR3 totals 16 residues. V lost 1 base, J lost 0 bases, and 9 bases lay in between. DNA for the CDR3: TGTGCCAGCAGCTTAAGCGGCAGAGCAACTAATGAAAAACTGTTTTTT. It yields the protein CASSLSGRATNEKLFF.

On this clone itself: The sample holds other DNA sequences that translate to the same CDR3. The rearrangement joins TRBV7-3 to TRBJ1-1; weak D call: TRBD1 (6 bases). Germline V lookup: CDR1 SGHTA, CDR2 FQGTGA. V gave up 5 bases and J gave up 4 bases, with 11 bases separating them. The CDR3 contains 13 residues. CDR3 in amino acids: CASSLQGPTEAFF. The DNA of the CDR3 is TGTGCCAGCAGCCTACAGGGACCCACTGAAGCTTTCTTT. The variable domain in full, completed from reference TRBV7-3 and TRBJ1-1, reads GAGVSQTPSNKVTEKGKYVELRCDPISGHTALYWYRQSLGQGPEFLIYFQGTGAADDSGLPNDRFFAVRPEGSVSTLKIQRTERGDSAVYLCASSLQGPTEAFFGQGTRLTVV.

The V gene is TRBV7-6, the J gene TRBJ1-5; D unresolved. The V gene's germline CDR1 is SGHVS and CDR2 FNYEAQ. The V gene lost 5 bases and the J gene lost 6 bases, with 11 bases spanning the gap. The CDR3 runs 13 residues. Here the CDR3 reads CASSPLEGQPQHF. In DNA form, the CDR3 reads TGTGCCAGCAGCCCCCTCGAGGGTCAGCCCCAGCATTTT.

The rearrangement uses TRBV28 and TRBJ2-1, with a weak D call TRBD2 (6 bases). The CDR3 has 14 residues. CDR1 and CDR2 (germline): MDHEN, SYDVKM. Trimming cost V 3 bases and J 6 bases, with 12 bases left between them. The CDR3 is CASSFGGASNEQFF. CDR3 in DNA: TGTGCCAGCAGTTTTGGCGGGGCCAGCAATGAGCAGTTCTTC.

The CDR3 region is CASSSIDRGLFATNEKLFF. CDR3 DNA sequence: TGTGCCAGCAGCTCAATCGACAGGGGGCTTTTTGCAACTAATGAAAAACTGTTTTTT. The chain employs TRBV5-5 and TRBJ1-4; TRBD1 agrees at 10 bases. The CDR3 is 19 residues long. The ends lost 3 bases at V and 0 bases at J; junction bases unmatched: 11. Per germline, CDR1 SGHKS and CDR2 YYEKEE (reference sequence).

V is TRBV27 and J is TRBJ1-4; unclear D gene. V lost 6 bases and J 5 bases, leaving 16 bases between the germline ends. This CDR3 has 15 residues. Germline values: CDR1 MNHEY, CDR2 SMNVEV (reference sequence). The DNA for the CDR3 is TGTGCCAGCAGCCCCAGGAGACCGTCCAATGAAAAACTGTTTTTT. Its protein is CASSPRRPSNEKLFF.

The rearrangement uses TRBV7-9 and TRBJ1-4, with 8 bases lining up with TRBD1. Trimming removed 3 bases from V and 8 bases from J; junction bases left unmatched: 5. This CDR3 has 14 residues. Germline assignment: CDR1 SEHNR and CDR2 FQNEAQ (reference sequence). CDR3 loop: CASSFGQGEEKLFF. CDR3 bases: TGTGCCAGCAGCTTTGGACAGGGTGAAGAAAAACTGTTTTTT.